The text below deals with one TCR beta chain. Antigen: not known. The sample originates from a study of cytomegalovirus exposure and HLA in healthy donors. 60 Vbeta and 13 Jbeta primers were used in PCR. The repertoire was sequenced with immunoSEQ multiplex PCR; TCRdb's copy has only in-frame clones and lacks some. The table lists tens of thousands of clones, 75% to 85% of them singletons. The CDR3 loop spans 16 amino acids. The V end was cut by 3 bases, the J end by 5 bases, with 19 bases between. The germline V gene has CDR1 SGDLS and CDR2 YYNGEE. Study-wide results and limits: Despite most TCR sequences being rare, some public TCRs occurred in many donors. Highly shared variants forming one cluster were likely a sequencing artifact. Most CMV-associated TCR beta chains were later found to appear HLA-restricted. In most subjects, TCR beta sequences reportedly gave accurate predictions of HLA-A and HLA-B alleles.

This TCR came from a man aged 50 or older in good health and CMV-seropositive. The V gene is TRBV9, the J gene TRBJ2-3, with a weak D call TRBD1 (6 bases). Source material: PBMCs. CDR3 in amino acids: CASSDLTGYEGDTQYF. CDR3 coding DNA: TGTGCCAGCAGCGACCTTACAGGGTACGAGGGAGATACGCAGTATTTT. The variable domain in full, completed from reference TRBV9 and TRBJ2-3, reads DSGVTQTPKHLITATGQRVTLRCSPRSGDLSVYWYQQSLDQGLQFLIQYYNGEERAKGNILERFSAQQFPDLHSELNLSSLELGDSALYFCASSDLTGYEGDTQYFGPGTRLTVL.